The clone carrying this TCR beta chain was found once. Antigen unknown. This sample stems from a study of T cell repertoires in cytomegalovirus infection. Study information: Indications came from public TCR beta signatures; they pointed to CMV infection and to a matching HLA type. Study-level findings and limits: Accumulated public TCR beta family frequency recognized individuals carrying CMV together with the relevant HLA. HLA-C-restricted CMV-specific TCR beta clonotypes prevailed in the ex vivo response.

V trimming: 6 bases; J trimming: 6 bases; junction bases outside the gene matches: 5. The germline V gene encodes CDR1 MNHEY and CDR2 SVGEGT. The CDR3 runs to 13 residues. TCRdb re-analysed the reads in MiXCR, keeping a single row per CDR3 protein. The table shows under 200,000 distinct CDR3 sequences, with about a fifth occurring only once. The V gene is TRBV6-2 or TRBV6-3, the J gene TRBJ1-2; TRBD1 matches at 9 bases. This TCR derives from a human donor in good health (CMV status not recorded). Some clones in this sample may be carry-over from other donors' samples. The sequencing used CD8+ T cells from cultured PBMCs, collected from culture after CMV antigen stimulation. The CDR3 loop is CASSPGTGHGYTF. DNA for the CDR3: TGTGCCAGCAGCCCTGGGACAGGGCATGGCTACACCTTC.